This TCR beta chain is from a study of PD-1 blockade in classical Hodgkin lymphoma. Study context: The nivolumab dose that patients received was 3 mg/kg, given intravenously every 2 weeks.

The CDR3 length is 15 residues. The germline CDR1 and CDR2 sequences are SGHRS and YFSETQ. V was shortened by 0 bases and J by 3 bases, with 11 bases between the two germline ends. Every single patient, without exception, relapsed after autologous stem cell transplantation, and brentuximab vedotin exposure varied. Libraries were prepared by immunoSEQ multiplex PCR; TCRdb keeps only in-frame clonotypes and omits some of them. The repertoire holds roughly 97,000 clones, with approximately 83% as singletons. This TCR was sampled from a human donor with classical Hodgkin lymphoma. The chain is built from TRBV5-1 and TRBJ2-3; unclear D gene. The sample in question was peripheral blood mononuclear cells (PBMCs), obtained at baseline. This CDR3 reads CASSLEGYGTDTQYF. For the CDR3, the DNA is TGCGCCAGCAGCTTGGAAGGGTATGGTACAGATACGCAGTATTTT.